This TCR beta chain is drawn from a study of vaccination effects on CD4 cells after COVID-19. Study information: Sampling occurred a median 72 days post second dose, range 14 to 241.

Libraries were prepared by immunoSEQ multiplex PCR; TCRdb keeps only in-frame clonotypes and omits some of them. The data show about 24,000 clones, 77% seen once. CDR3 length equals 16 residues. In regard to this clone: No antigen is known for it.

Antigen-specific CD4+ T cells were expanded (with viral peptide pools) by the ViraFEST assay ahead of sequencing. With nine to eleven days of culture completed, CD4+ T cells were isolated. Vaccination of participants consisted of two doses of either the BNT162b2 or mRNA-1273 vaccine. Half-medium replacement with IL-2 medium occurred on days 3 and 7. Study-wide results and limits: The vaccine-induced clones of healthy vaccinees included only 1 of 255 that cross-reacted with common cold coronaviruses.

This material consisted of CD4+ T cells from PBMCs cultured with HCoV-NL63 spike peptides, taken after COVID-19 vaccination. The chain is built from TRBV21-1 and TRBJ1-1. TRBV21-1 corresponds to a pseudogene. The clonotype was recovered from a human donor who received a COVID-19 vaccine. In DNA, the CDR3 is TGTGCCAGCAGCCAACGGATCCTACGGAGTGGCACTGAAGCTTTCTTT. Translating gives CASSQRILRSGTEAFF.